The clone carrying this T cell receptor beta chain was picked up one time. Germline-derived CDR1 and CDR2 are SGHTA and FQGNSA. Trimming removed 5 bases from V and 3 bases from J; junction bases left unmatched: 8. The CDR3 is made up of 15 amino acids. The protocol was immunoSEQ multiplex PCR, while the TCRdb copy is restricted to in-frame clones and leaves out a portion. In the table there are fewer than 15,000 clones, roughly four fifths of which are singletons. The sample belongs to a study of graft-versus-host responses after intestinal transplantation. V usage is TRBV7-2 and J usage is TRBJ2-3, with 7 bases lining up with TRBD2. Sequences were derived from PBMCs, sampled after intestinal transplantation. This receptor was obtained from a human patient who received an intestinal transplant, so some T cells may come from the graft donor. This CDR3 reads CASSAQAGRTDTQYF. The CDR3 DNA reads as TGTGCCAGCAGCGCGCAAGCGGGACGAACAGATACGCAGTATTTT.